The 22 T cell receptor beta chains reported below all come from one sample, sequenced in a study of blood T cell repertoires in COVID-19. The table came from immunoSEQ multiplex PCR; TCRdb's copy has only in-frame clones and leaves some out. Of approximately 83,000 clones listed, 88% are singletons. The source material was peripheral blood. These receptors were taken from a man aged 65 to 79 with acute or convalescent COVID-19.

The chain is built from TRBV5-1 and TRBJ2-1; 7 nucleotides match TRBD2. After removal of 4 bases from V and 2 bases from J, the junction contained 6 bases not matched to a gene. In germline, CDR1 is SGHRS, CDR2 YFSETQ. The CDR3 sequence is 15 residues long. CDR3 coding DNA: TGCGCCAGCAGCCTCGAAGCGGGACCCTACAATGAGCAGTTCTTC. Its protein product is CASSLEAGPYNEQFF.

This clone was seen only a few times. The chain uses TRBV12-3 or TRBV12-4 and TRBJ2-2, with a weak D call TRBD1 (6 bases). V was clipped by 2 bases and J by 6 bases, with 7 bases between them. The CDR3 spans 13 residues. The CDR3 sequence: CASSLQGSGELFF. In nucleotides, the CDR3 is TGTGCCAGCAGTTTACAGGGGTCCGGGGAGCTGTTTTTT.

The chain is built from TRBV18 and TRBJ1-4, with unresolved D. The length of the CDR3 is 15 residues. CDR1 and CDR2 (germline): KGHSH, LQKENI. V lost 3 bases and J lost 7, with 15 bases in between. The DNA of the CDR3 is TGTGCCAGCTCACCTAACGGGGATAGTCGTGAAAAACTGTTTTTT. Protein product: CASSPNGDSREKLFF.

J is TRBJ1-1 and V is TRBV2; D perhaps matches TRBD1 (5 bases). CDR1 and CDR2 (germline): SNHLY, FYNNEI. The CDR3 runs 14 residues. The germline V and J ends were trimmed by 6 bases and 7 bases, with 18 bases remaining between them. CDR3 DNA: TGTGCCAGCAGAGACCAGGGTGGGATCAATGAAGCTTTCTTT. Amino acid sequence: CASRDQGGINEAFF.

The gene calls are TRBV5-4 and TRBJ1-1; possible D gene TRBD1, 5 bases. Germline CDR1 SGHNT, CDR2 YYREEE (reference sequence). Trimming pared 7 bases from V and 0 bases from J, leaving 22 bases between. This CDR3 region has 17 residues. CDR3 sequence reads: CASGPKIPGAMNTEAFF. The CDR3 nucleotides read TGTGCCAGCGGCCCAAAGATTCCTGGGGCCATGAACACTGAAGCTTTCTTT.

The gene calls are TRBV11-2 and TRBJ1-1; possible D gene TRBD1, 5 bases. CDR1 is SGHAT, CDR2 FQNNGV, per germline. The CDR3 has 13 residues. V was cut by 6 bases and J by 8 bases, with 16 bases left in between. The CDR3 DNA sequence: TGTGCCAGCAGGCTTCGCGGGGCAGCCGAAGCTTTCTTT. Translated, it gives CASRLRGAAEAFF.

V and J are TRBV7-2 and TRBJ2-7; no reliable D call. Trimming took off 1 base at V and 4 bases at J, with 14 bases between the two ends. In germline, CDR1 is SGHTA, CDR2 FQGNSA. The CDR3 sequence is 15 residues long. The CDR3 loop reads CASSLVGSVRYEQYF. The CDR3 coding sequence is TGTGCCAGCAGCTTAGTGGGTTCGGTGAGGTACGAGCAGTACTTC.

V is TRBV3-1 (or the pseudogene TRBV3-2) and J is TRBJ1-5, with D unresolved. V was pared by 0 bases and J by 5 bases, with 5 bases between. Germline CDR1 is LGHDT and CDR2 is YNNKEL (reference sequence). The CDR3 has 13 amino acids. For the CDR3, the DNA is TGTGCCAGCAGCCAAGATGAGTATCAGCCCCAGCATTTT. Translated: CASSQDEYQPQHF.

The chain joins TRBV20-1 to TRBJ2-7; 7 nucleotides line up with TRBD1. Germline lookup yields CDR1 DFQATT and CDR2 SNEGSKA (reference sequence). The CDR3 length is 10 residues. As DNA, the CDR3 is TGCAGCACAGGGGACCACGAGCAGTACTTC. Its translation is CSTGDHEQYF.

This sequence joins TRBV6-2 or TRBV6-3 and TRBJ2-1, with D perhaps matching TRBD2 (6 bases). Germline lookup yields CDR1 MNHEY and CDR2 SVGEGT. This CDR3 spans 14 amino acids. V was pared by 2 bases and J by 6 bases, with 11 bases between. The CDR3 nucleotides read TGTGCCAGCAGTTACCCCGGGACTCGCAATGAGCAGTTCTTC. Residues: CASSYPGTRNEQFF.

This clone came up once. The chain links TRBV5-8 to TRBJ1-2, with D possibly being TRBD1 (6 bases). From germline, CDR1 is SGHTS and CDR2 YDEGEE. V shed 4 bases and J shed 3 bases, with 13 bases lying between them. This CDR3 contains 14 residues. The CDR3 DNA reads as TGTGCCAGCAGCGGAACAGGGCTCGACTATGGCTACACCTTC. It encodes CASSGTGLDYGYTF. Full variable domain (rest looked up from reference TRBV5-8 and TRBJ1-2): EAGVTQSPTHLIKTRGQQATLRCSPISGHTSVYWYQQALGLGLQFLLWYDEGEERNRGNFPPRFSGRQFPNYSSELNVNALELEDSALYLCASSGTGLDYGYTFGSGTRLTVV.

The CDR3 spells CASRPGQGNNQPQHF. The DNA of the CDR3 is TGTGCCAGCAGGCCGGGACAGGGAAACAATCAGCCCCAGCATTTT. This rearrangement joins TRBV2 to TRBJ1-5, with 9 bases matching TRBD1. CDR1 SNHLY and CDR2 FYNNEI come from the germline V gene. The CDR3 spans 15 residues. Trimming at V came to 6 bases and at J to 3 bases, leaving 6 bases not matched to a gene.

Written as DNA, the CDR3 is TGTGCCAGCAGGGATACCAACAGGCCCACTGAAGCTTTCTTT. Amino acid sequence: CASRDTNRPTEAFF. This chain joins TRBV6-4 and TRBJ1-1; D may be TRBD1 (5 bases). Germline assignment: CDR1 MRHNA and CDR2 SNTAGT. Deletions cut 6 bases from V and 4 bases from J, with 15 bases between. CDR3 length: 14 residues.

This chain links TRBV7-2 with TRBJ1-1; 7 bases match TRBD1. This CDR3 is 16 amino acids long. The germline gives CDR1 SGHTA, CDR2 FQGNSA. Trimming at V came to 5 bases and at J to 5 bases, leaving 14 bases not matched to a gene. The CDR3 sequence: CASSTLDRVQKTEAFF. The CDR3 DNA reads TGTGCCAGCAGCACGCTAGACAGGGTTCAGAAAACTGAAGCTTTCTTT.

The chain carries TRBV18 and TRBJ1-3, with a tentative D call TRBD1 (5 bases). V dropped 4 bases and J dropped 0 bases, with 10 bases sitting between them. Germline loops: CDR1 KGHSH, CDR2 LQKENI. CDR3 length: 15 amino acids. This CDR3 is CASSRTGDSGNTIYF. CDR3 coding DNA: TGTGCCAGCTCACGTACAGGAGACTCTGGAAACACCATATATTTT.

This clone was counted a single time. This CDR3 is CASSPETGSFGYTF. CDR3 DNA: TGTGCCAGCTCACCAGAGACAGGGAGTTTTGGCTACACCTTC. The chain recombines TRBV18 with TRBJ1-2; 7 nucleotides match TRBD1. Germline values: CDR1 KGHSH, CDR2 LQKENI. V lost 2 bases to trimming and J lost 7 bases; unmatched junction nucleotides: 7. The CDR3 contains 14 residues.

This chain links TRBV6-5 with TRBJ2-2, with D perhaps TRBD1 (5 bases). Germline V lookup: CDR1 MNHEY, CDR2 SVGAGI. The germline V and J ends were trimmed by 4 bases and 6 bases, with 15 bases remaining between them. There are 15 residues in the CDR3. The DNA of the CDR3 is TGTGCCAGCAGTTGGGTGACAGTGAAGCCCGGGGAGCTGTTTTTT. Amino acid sequence: CASSWVTVKPGELFF.

The chain combines TRBV10-2 with TRBJ1-2; a possible D gene is TRBD1 (6 bases). Trimming took off 7 bases at V and 4 bases at J, with 13 bases between the two ends. The CDR3 is 13 amino acids. The germline V gene has CDR1 WSHSY and CDR2 SAAADI. The CDR3 sequence: CASTTGLGYGYTF. Here the CDR3 DNA reads TGCGCCAGCACAACAGGGTTAGGCTATGGCTACACCTTC.

The rearrangement joins TRBV4-1 to TRBJ2-7; 12 bases line up with TRBD1. Germline V gene lookup returns CDR1 MGHRA and CDR2 YSYEKL. J gave up 6 bases and V 0 bases, and 6 bases lay outside the gene matches. The length of the CDR3 is 16 residues. CDR3 nucleotide sequence: TGCGCCAGCAGCCAAGAGCGGCGGGACAGGGGGCTCGAGCAGTACTTC. It yields the protein CASSQERRDRGLEQYF.

V is TRBV9 and J is TRBJ1-5; weak D call: TRBD1 (6 bases). V was shortened by 4 bases and J by 3 bases, with 14 bases between the two germline ends. This CDR3 is built from 15 residues. CDR1 and CDR2 from the germline V gene are SGDLS and YYNGEE. CDR3: CASSKEQGSNQPQHF. CDR3 nucleotides: TGTGCCAGCAGCAAAGAACAGGGATCCAATCAGCCCCAGCATTTT.

The CDR3 loop is CSASRAEAGVGTQYF. The CDR3 bases are TGCAGTGCTAGTAGAGCAGAAGCGGGAGTCGGTACGCAGTATTTT. V gene TRBV20-1 combines with J gene TRBJ2-3, with 8 nucleotides matching TRBD2. The germline V gene has CDR1 DFQATT and CDR2 SNEGSKA (reference sequence). V gave up 3 bases and J gave up 8 bases; unmatched junction bases: 13. The CDR3 consists of 15 residues.

This clone is a singleton in its sample. V usage is TRBV7-2 and J usage is TRBJ1-2; 7 bases line up with TRBD1. This CDR3 has 13 residues. V dropped 4 bases and J dropped 1; count of bases not matched to a gene: 0. Germline CDR1 reads SGHTA; CDR2 reads FQGNSA. The CDR3 DNA sequence: TGTGCCAGCAGCTGGGACAGTAACTATGGCTACACCTTC. Residues: CASSWDSNYGYTF.